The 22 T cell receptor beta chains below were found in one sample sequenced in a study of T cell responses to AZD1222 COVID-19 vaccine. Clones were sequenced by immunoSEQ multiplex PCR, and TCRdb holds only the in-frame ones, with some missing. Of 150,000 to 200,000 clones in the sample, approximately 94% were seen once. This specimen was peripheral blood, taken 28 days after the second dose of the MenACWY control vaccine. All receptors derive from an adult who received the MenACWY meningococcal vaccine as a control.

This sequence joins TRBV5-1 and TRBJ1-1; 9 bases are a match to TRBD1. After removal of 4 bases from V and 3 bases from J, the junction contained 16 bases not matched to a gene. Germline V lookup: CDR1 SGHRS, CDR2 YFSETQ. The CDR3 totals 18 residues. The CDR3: CASSLRDRAFLLDTEAFF. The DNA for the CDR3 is TGCGCCAGCAGCCTCCGGGACAGGGCATTCCTTTTGGACACTGAAGCTTTCTTT.

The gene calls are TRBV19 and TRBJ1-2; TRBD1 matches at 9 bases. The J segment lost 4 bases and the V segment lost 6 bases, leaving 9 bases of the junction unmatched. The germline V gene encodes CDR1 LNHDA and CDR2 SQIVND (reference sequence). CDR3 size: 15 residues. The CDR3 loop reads CASRQRTGDVYGYTF. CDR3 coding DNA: TGTGCCAGTAGACAACGGACAGGGGACGTCTATGGCTACACCTTC.

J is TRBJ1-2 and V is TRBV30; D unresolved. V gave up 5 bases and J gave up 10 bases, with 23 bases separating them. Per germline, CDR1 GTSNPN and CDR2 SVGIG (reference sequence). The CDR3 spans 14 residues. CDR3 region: CAWAITDGPIPYTF. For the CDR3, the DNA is TGTGCCTGGGCCATCACAGATGGGCCCATTCCCTACACCTTC. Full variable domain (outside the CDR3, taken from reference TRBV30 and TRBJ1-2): SQTIHQWPATLVQPVGSPLSLECTVEGTSNPNLYWYRQAAGRGLQLLFYSVGIGQISSEVPQNLSASRPQDRQFILSSKKLLLSDSGFYLCAWAITDGPIPYTFGSGTRLTVV.

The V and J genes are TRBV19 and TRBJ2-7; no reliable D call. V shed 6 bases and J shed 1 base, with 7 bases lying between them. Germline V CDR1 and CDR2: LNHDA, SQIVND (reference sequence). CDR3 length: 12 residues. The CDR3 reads CASRADSYEQYF. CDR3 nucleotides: TGTGCCAGTAGAGCTGATTCCTACGAGCAGTACTTC.

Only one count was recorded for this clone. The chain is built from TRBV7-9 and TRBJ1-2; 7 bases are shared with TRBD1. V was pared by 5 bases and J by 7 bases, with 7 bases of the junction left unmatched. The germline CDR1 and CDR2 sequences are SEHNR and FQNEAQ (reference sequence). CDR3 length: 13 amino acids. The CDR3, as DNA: TGTGCCAGCAGCAAAGACAGGGTCGGTGGCTACACCTTC. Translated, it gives CASSKDRVGGYTF.

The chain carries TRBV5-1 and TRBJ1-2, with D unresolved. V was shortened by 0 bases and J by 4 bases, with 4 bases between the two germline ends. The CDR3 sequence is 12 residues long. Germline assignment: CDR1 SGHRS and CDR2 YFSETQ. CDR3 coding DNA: TGCGCCAGCAGCTTGGAGAGCTATGGCTACACCTTC. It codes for CASSLESYGYTF.

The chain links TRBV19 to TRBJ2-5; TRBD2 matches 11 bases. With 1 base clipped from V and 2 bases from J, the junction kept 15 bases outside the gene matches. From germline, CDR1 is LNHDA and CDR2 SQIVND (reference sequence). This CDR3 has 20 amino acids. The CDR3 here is CASSIGRGVSASGRQETQYF. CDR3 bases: TGTGCCAGTAGTATAGGTAGGGGAGTGTCGGCTAGCGGGAGGCAAGAGACCCAGTACTTC.

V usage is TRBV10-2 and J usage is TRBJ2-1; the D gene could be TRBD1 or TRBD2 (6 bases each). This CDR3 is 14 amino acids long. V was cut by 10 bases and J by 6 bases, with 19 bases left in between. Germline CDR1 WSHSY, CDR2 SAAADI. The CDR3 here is CATHGGGTTNEQFF. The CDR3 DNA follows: TGCGCCACTCACGGTGGCGGGACAACCAATGAGCAGTTCTTC.

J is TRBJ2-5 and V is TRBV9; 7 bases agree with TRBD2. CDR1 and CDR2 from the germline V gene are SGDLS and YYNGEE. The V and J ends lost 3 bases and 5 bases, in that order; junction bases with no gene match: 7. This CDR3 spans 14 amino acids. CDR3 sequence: CASSGEGPGETQYF. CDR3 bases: TGTGCCAGCAGCGGGGAGGGCCCCGGGGAGACCCAGTACTTC.

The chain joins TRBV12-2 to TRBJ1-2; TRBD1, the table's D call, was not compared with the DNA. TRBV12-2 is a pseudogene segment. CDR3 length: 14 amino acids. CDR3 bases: TGTGCAAGTCGCTTCGGGACAGGGGAAGGTGGCTACACCTTC. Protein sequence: CASRFGTGEGGYTF.

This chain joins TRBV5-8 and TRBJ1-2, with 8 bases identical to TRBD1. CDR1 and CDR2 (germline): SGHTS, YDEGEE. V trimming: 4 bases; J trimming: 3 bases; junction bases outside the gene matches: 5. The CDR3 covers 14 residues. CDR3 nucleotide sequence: TGTGCCAGCAGCCCGGGACAGGTGGACTATGGCTACACCTTC. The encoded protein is CASSPGQVDYGYTF. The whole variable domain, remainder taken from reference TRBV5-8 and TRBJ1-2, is EAGVTQSPTHLIKTRGQQATLRCSPISGHTSVYWYQQALGLGLQFLLWYDEGEERNRGNFPPRFSGRQFPNYSSELNVNALELEDSALYLCASSPGQVDYGYTFGSGTRLTVV.

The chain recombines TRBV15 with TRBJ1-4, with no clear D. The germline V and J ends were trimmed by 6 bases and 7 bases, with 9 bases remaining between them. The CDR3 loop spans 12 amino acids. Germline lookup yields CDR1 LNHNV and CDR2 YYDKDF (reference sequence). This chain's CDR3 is CATSLLGEKLFF. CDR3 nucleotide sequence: TGTGCCACCAGTCTCCTTGGTGAAAAACTGTTTTTT.

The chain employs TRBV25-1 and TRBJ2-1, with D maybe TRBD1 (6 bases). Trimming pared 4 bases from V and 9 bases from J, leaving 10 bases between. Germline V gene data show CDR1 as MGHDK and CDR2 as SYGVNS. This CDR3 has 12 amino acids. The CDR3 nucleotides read TGTGCCAGCAGTGTCACAGGGCGTGAGCAGTTCTTC. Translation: CASSVTGREQFF.

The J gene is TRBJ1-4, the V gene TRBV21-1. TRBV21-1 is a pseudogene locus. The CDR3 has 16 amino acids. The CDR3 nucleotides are TGTGCCAGCAGCCCCGGGCCTCGGGGAGAGGAAGAAAAACTGTTTTTT. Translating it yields CASSPGPRGEEEKLFF.

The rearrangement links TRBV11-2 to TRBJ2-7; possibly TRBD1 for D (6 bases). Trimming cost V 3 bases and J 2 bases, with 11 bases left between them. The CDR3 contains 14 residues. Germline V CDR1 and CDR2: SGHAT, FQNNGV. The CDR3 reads CASSLERTAYEQYF. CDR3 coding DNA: TGTGCCAGCAGCTTGGAGCGGACAGCCTACGAGCAGTACTTC.

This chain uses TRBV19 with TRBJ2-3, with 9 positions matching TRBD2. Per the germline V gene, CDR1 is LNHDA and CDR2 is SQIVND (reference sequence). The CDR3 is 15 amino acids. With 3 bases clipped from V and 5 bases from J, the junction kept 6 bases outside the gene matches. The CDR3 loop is CASSIGGRVGDTQYF. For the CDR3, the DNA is TGTGCCAGTAGTATCGGCGGGAGGGTTGGAGATACGCAGTATTTT. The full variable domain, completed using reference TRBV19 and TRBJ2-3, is DGGITQSPKYLFRKEGQNVTLSCEQNLNHDAMYWYRQDPGQGLRLIYYSQIVNDFQKGDIAEGYSVSREKKESFPLTVTSAQKNPTAFYLCASSIGGRVGDTQYFGPGTRLTVL.

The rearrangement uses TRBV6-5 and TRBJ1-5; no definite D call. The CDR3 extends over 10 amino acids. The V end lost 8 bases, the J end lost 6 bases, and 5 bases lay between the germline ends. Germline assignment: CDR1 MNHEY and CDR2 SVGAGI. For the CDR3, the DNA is TGTGCCAGCGGACGTCAGCCCCAGCATTTT. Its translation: CASGRQPQHF.

The CDR3 here is CASSGQGGVTGYTF. Here the CDR3 DNA reads TGCGCCAGCAGCGGTCAGGGGGGCGTTACCGGCTACACCTTC. The V gene is TRBV5-1, the J gene TRBJ1-2, with 7 bases fitting TRBD1. The CDR3 is 14 amino acids. Unmatched junction bases numbered 11, after V lost 4 bases and J lost 8 bases. Looked up from germline, CDR1 is SGHRS and CDR2 is YFSETQ. Variable domain in full (rest from reference TRBV5-1 and TRBJ1-2): KAGVTQTPRYLIKTRGQQVTLSCSPISGHRSVSWYQQTPGQGLQFLFEYFSETQRNKGNFPGRFSGRQFSNSRSEMNVSTLELGDSALYLCASSGQGGVTGYTFGSGTRLTVV.

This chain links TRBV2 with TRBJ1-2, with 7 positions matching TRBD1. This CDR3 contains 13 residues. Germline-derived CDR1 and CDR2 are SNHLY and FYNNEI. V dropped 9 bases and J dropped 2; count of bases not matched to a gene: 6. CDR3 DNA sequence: TGTGCCAGTCGGGAACAGGGGAACTATGGCTACACCTTC. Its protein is CASREQGNYGYTF.

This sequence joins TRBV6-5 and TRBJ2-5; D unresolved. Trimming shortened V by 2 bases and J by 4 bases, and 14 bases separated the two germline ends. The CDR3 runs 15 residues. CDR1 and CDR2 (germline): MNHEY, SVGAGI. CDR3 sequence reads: CASSYRVSQGETQYF. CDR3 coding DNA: TGTGCCAGCAGTTACCGAGTCAGCCAAGGAGAGACCCAGTACTTC.

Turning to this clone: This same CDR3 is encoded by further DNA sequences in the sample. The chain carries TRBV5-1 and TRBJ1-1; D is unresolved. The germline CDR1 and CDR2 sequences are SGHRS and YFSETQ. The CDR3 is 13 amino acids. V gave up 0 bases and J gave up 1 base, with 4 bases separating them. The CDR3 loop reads CASSLEGNTEAFF. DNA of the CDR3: TGCGCCAGCAGCTTGGAAGGGAACACTGAAGCTTTCTTT.

CDR3 region: CASSPTLPTQPQHF. CDR3 sequence (DNA): TGTGCCAGCAGCCCTACCCTACCCACCCAGCCCCAGCATTTT. The rearrangement links TRBV6-2 or TRBV6-3 to TRBJ1-5; D is ambiguous. The V gene lost 6 bases and the J gene lost 7 bases, with 16 bases spanning the gap. The CDR3 runs 14 residues. Per germline, CDR1 MNHEY and CDR2 SVGEGT.